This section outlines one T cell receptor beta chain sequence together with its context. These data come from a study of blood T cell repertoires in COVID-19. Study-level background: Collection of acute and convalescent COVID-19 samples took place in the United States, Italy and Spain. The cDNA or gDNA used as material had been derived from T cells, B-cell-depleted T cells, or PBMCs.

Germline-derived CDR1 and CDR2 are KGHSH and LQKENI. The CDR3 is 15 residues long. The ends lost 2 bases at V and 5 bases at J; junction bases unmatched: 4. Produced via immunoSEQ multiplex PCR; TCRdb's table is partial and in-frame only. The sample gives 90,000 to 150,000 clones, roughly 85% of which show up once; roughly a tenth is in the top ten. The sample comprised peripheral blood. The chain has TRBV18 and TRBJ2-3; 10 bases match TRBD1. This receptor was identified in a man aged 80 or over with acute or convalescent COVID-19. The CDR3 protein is CASSPRQGALDTQYF. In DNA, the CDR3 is TGTGCCAGCTCACCAAGACAGGGGGCATTAGATACGCAGTATTTT.